This T cell receptor beta chain was identified in a study of blood T cells in healthy people across ages. Together with a sample-barcoded 5' primer, a J-beta primer mix was included in a second PCR lasting roughly 6 to 12 cycles. TCRdb processed the 5' RACE reads anew with MiXCR; each CDR3 protein has one entry. The data show roughly 800,000 distinct CDR3 sequences, 58% seen once. Germline V gene lookup returns CDR1 LGHNA and CDR2 YNFKEQ. The CDR3 is 15 residues long. Trimming removed 1 base from V and 7 bases from J, with 17 bases in between. There are a few counts of this clonotype. Material: blood. The TCR comes from a man aged 25-45 years in good health. The chain recombines TRBV4-2 with TRBJ2-7; D is perhaps TRBD2 (6 bases). CDR3 protein: CASSQVGQAEGEQYF. The CDR3 DNA is TGTGCCAGCAGCCAAGTCGGACAAGCGGAGGGAGAGCAGTACTTC.